This T cell receptor beta chain was sequenced for a study of T cell repertoires in cytomegalovirus infection. On the study more broadly: HLA-C-restricted CMV epitopes, recently identified, and well-studied HLA-B-restricted ones were used by the study.

TCRdb analysed the reads with MiXCR anew, one entry per CDR3 protein. The sample gives about 770,000 distinct CDR3 sequences, around 29% of which show up once; 10% to 15% is in the top ten. General study findings and limits: Of the TCR beta families, the public ones yielded a cumulative frequency that identified carriers of CMV plus the relevant HLA.

Comment on this clonotype: Its cognate antigen is unknown.

Trimming took 6 bases from V and 4 from J, leaving 18 bases between them. The CDR3 runs to 15 residues. This TCR was recovered from a human donor in good health (CMV status not recorded). Some clones in this sample may be carry-over from other donors' samples. The source material was cultured CD8+ T cells from PBMCs, sampled from culture after CMV antigen stimulation. The rearrangement uses TRBV12-3 or TRBV12-4 and TRBJ2-5, with a weak D call TRBD1 (6 bases). CDR3 protein: CASSPGTLDRETQYF. Written as DNA, the CDR3 is TGTGCCAGCAGCCCCGGGACACTCGATCGAGAGACCCAGTACTTC.